The 17 T cell receptor beta chains below all came from one sample that was sequenced in a study of CD8 T cells in ankylosing spondylitis. Regarding the study as a whole: Ankylosing spondylitis blood seemed to carry a telltale TCR beta motif made of several highly homologous variants.

TCRdb re-analysed the 5' RACE reads in MiXCR, keeping a single row per CDR3 protein. The top ten hold 14% to 15% of the sample, which has a few hundred thousand distinct CDR3 sequences, around 7.6% seen once. These receptors have no known antigen. Sequencing was carried out using blood, either unsorted or a sorted T cell fraction (not recorded which). These receptors all come from a male donor with ankylosing spondylitis.

There are a few counts of this clonotype. The V call is TRBV7-2, the J call TRBJ2-3; D possibly matches TRBD1 or TRBD2 (7 bases each). Per germline, CDR1 SGHTA and CDR2 FQGNSA. V dropped 1 base and J dropped 7 bases, with 15 bases sitting between them. The CDR3 is 15 amino acids. CDR3 sequence reads: CASSLEGASGYTQYF. CDR3 nucleotides: TGTGCCAGCAGCTTAGAGGGGGCTAGCGGCTATACGCAGTATTTT.

This clonotype turned up a few times. The V call is TRBV20-1, the J call TRBJ1-2, with D possibly matching TRBD1 (6 bases). The CDR3 is 12 residues long. CDR1 and CDR2 from the germline V gene are DFQATT and SNEGSKA (reference sequence). The V and J ends lost 4 bases and 3 bases respectively, with 9 bases between them. The CDR3 spells CSATQGDYGYTF. The CDR3 DNA is TGCAGTGCTACACAGGGAGACTATGGCTACACCTTC.

This rearrangement joins TRBV28 to TRBJ2-2, with D hard to call. CDR1 and CDR2 (germline): MDHEN, SYDVKM. CDR3 size: 14 residues. Trimming removed 8 bases at V and 0 bases at J, with 10 bases between. Here the CDR3 DNA reads TGTGCCAGCCTTACTAACCCGAACACCGGGGAGCTGTTTTTT. Amino acid sequence: CASLTNPNTGELFF.

The rearrangement links TRBV5-1 to TRBJ2-2, with 7 nucleotides matching TRBD1. Germline V gives CDR1 SGHRS, CDR2 YFSETQ. V trimming: 6 bases; J trimming: 0 bases; junction bases outside the gene matches: 8. The CDR3 loop spans 16 amino acids. The CDR3 loop is CASTRLTGTNTGELFF. DNA of the CDR3: TGCGCCAGCACTCGGCTGACAGGGACGAACACCGGGGAGCTGTTTTTT.

This clonotype has more than one count but fewer than ten. The chain recombines TRBV12-3 or TRBV12-4 with TRBJ1-1; unclear D gene. Trimming removed 3 bases from V and 7 bases from J, with 9 bases in between. This CDR3 comprises 12 residues. CDR3 DNA: TGTGCCAGCAGTTTTTCGCTCAGTGAAGCTTTCTTT. Amino acid sequence: CASSFSLSEAFF.

J is TRBJ2-7 and V is TRBV20-1, with TRBD2 identical over 9 bases. The CDR3 is made up of 13 amino acids. Germline V CDR1 and CDR2: DFQATT, SNEGSKA (reference sequence). V was pared by 2 bases and J by 8 bases, with 7 bases of the junction left unmatched. The chain's CDR3 is CSARLTSGYKQYF. In nucleotides, the CDR3 is TGCAGTGCTAGATTGACTAGCGGATACAAGCAGTACTTC.

This chain uses TRBV18 with TRBJ2-5; D uncertain. Germline V gives CDR1 KGHSH, CDR2 LQKENI. Trimming shortened V by 3 bases and J by 2 bases, and 13 bases separated the two germline ends. The CDR3 totals 15 residues. This chain's CDR3 is CASSPLSDSQETQYF. The CDR3 nucleotides are TGTGCCAGCTCACCCCTATCGGATTCGCAAGAGACCCAGTACTTC.

This clonotype has ten or more counts. The V and J genes are TRBV3-1 and TRBJ2-5; 14 bases map to TRBD2. The CDR3 has 16 amino acids. The germline V gene has CDR1 LGHDT and CDR2 YNNKEL (reference sequence). V was pared by 4 bases and J by 5 bases, with 6 bases of the junction left unmatched. The CDR3 region has the DNA TGTGCCAGCAGCCCCGGGACTAGCGGGAGTTCGGAGACCCAGTACTTC. Protein product: CASSPGTSGSSETQYF.

The chain has TRBV7-2 and TRBJ2-7, with D unresolved. This CDR3 region has 15 residues. Germline-derived CDR1 and CDR2 are SGHTA and FQGNSA. V lost 5 bases and J 0 bases, leaving 14 bases between the germline ends. CDR3 DNA: TGTGCCAGCAGCCCATGGACGCCTAGCTCCTACGAGCAGTACTTC. It is translated as CASSPWTPSSYEQYF. The full variable domain, rest sourced from reference TRBV7-2 and TRBJ2-7, is GAGVSQSPSNKVTEKGKDVELRCDPISGHTALYWYRQSLGQGLEFLIYFQGNSAPDKSGLPSDRFSAERTGGSVSTLTIQRTQQEDSAVYLCASSPWTPSSYEQYFGPGTRLTVT.

This chain joins TRBV19 and TRBJ2-2, with TRBD2 as a possible D gene (6 bases). Trimming removed 5 bases from V and 4 bases from J, with 20 bases in between. CDR3 size: 17 residues. Germline CDR1 LNHDA, CDR2 SQIVND (reference sequence). The DNA for the CDR3 is TGTGCCAGTAGTGGGGTCTTCGGGAGTAGTGTCACCGGGGAGCTGTTTTTT. It is translated as CASSGVFGSSVTGELFF.

Ten or more counts support this clonotype. Written as DNA, the CDR3 is TGTGCCAGCAAAGACAGGGGTGGTGGAAACACCATATATTTT. The encoded protein is CASKDRGGGNTIYF. V and J are TRBV6-1 and TRBJ1-3; 8 nucleotides agree with TRBD1. The junction had 5 bases not matched to a gene; V was cut back by 7 bases and J by 3 bases. The CDR3 spans 14 residues. The germline V gene has CDR1 MNHNS and CDR2 SASEGT.

There are a few counts of this clonotype. The V gene is TRBV6-2 or TRBV6-3, the J gene TRBJ1-3; D remains unclear. V shed 4 bases and J shed 1 base, with 17 bases lying between them. This CDR3 is 17 amino acids long. Germline lookup yields CDR1 MNHEY and CDR2 SVGEGT. The CDR3 loop reads CASSFGTGVGSGNTIYF. The CDR3 DNA follows: TGTGCCAGCAGTTTTGGAACCGGGGTAGGGTCTGGAAACACCATATATTTT.

This CDR3 is CASSFQGRFNEQFF. DNA for the CDR3: TGTGCCAGCAGTTTCCAGGGCCGTTTCAATGAGCAGTTCTTC. The chain employs TRBV27 and TRBJ2-1; possibly TRBD1 for D (5 bases). CDR1 MNHEY and CDR2 SMNVEV come from the germline V gene (reference sequence). V lost 3 bases and J lost 6, with 12 bases in between. CDR3 length equals 14 residues.

The sample holds a few counts of this clonotype. The chain joins TRBV10-3 to TRBJ2-7; D possibly corresponds to TRBD2 (6 bases). The CDR3 extends over 16 amino acids. Trimming removed 5 bases from V and 2 bases from J, with 19 bases in between. Germline V gene lookup returns CDR1 ENHRY and CDR2 SYGVKD. The CDR3 DNA reads TGTGCCATCAGTCCCCCCGGGGGTTTGTTGGCCTACGAGCAGTACTTC. It specifies CAISPPGGLLAYEQYF.

This clonotype was observed many times. The chain has TRBV4-1 and TRBJ1-2; D is undetermined. Germline V gene data show CDR1 as MGHRA and CDR2 as YSYEKL. This CDR3 contains 14 residues. Deletions cut 1 base from V and 1 base from J, with 7 bases between. The CDR3 here is CASSQVALNYGYTF. CDR3 sequence (DNA): TGCGCCAGCAGCCAAGTTGCCCTTAACTATGGCTACACCTTC.

V usage is TRBV20-1 and J usage is TRBJ2-7; 8 nucleotides agree with TRBD2. CDR3 length equals 16 residues. In germline, CDR1 is DFQATT, CDR2 SNEGSKA (reference sequence). Trimming took 5 bases from V and 5 from J; bases not matched to a gene: 17. The CDR3 spells CSAPRHPGTSLNEQYF. The DNA of the CDR3 is TGCAGTGCTCCCCGCCACCCCGGGACTAGTTTAAACGAGCAGTACTTC.

This chain connects TRBV2 to TRBJ2-4; a weak D match, TRBD1 (6 bases). The CDR3 length is 16 residues. Germline CDR1 and CDR2: SNHLY and FYNNEI. V was trimmed by 1 base and J by 0 bases, leaving 10 bases between them. Here the CDR3 reads CASSEVWGPAKNIQYF. CDR3 nucleotide sequence: TGTGCCAGCAGTGAAGTCTGGGGGCCAGCCAAAAACATTCAGTACTTC.